Listed here is a single T cell receptor beta chain. These data originate in a study of blood T cell repertoires in COVID-19. The wider study: Both acute and convalescent COVID-19 samples were obtained from the United States, Italy and Spain.

Clones were read by immunoSEQ multiplex PCR, and TCRdb kept only the in-frame ones, dropping some. The table has 140,000 or so clones, around nine tenths seen once. The material sequenced was peripheral blood. The TCR was taken from a woman between 50 and 59 years old with acute or convalescent COVID-19.

This CDR3 reads CASIWTSGAYEQYF. Here the CDR3 DNA reads TGTGCCAGCATCTGGACTAGCGGGGCCTACGAGCAGTACTTC. The V and J genes are TRBV6-5 and TRBJ2-7; 12 bases line up with TRBD2. Per the germline V gene, CDR1 is MNHEY and CDR2 is SVGAGI. The CDR3 consists of 14 residues. Germline trimming cut 7 bases from V and 2 bases from J; bases unmatched to any gene: 3.